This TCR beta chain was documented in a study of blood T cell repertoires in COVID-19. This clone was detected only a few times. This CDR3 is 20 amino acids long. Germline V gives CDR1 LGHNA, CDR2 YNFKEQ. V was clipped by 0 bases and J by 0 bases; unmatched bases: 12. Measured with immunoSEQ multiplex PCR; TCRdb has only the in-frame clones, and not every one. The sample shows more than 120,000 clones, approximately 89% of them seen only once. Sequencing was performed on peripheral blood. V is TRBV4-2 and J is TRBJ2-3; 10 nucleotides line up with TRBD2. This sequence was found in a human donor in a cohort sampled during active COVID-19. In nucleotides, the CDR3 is TGTGCCAGCAGCCAAGACCTAAAGCGGGGGGGCATTGGTAGCACAGATACGCAGTATTTT. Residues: CASSQDLKRGGIGSTDTQYF.